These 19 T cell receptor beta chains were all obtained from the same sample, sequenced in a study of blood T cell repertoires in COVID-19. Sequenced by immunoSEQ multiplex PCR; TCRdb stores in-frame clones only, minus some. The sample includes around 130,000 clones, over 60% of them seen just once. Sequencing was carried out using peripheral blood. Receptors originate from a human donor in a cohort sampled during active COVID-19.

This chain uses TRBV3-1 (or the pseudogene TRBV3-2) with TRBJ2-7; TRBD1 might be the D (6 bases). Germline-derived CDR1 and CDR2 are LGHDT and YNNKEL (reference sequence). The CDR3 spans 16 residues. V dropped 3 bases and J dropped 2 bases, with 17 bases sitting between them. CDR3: CASSHYFLDRPYEQYF. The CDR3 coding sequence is TGTGCCAGCAGCCACTACTTCCTGGACAGACCCTACGAGCAGTACTTC.

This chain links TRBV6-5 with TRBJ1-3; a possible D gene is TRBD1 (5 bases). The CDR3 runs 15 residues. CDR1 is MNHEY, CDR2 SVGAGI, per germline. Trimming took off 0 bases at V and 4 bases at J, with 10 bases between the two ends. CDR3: CASSYSGVSGNTIYF. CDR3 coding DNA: TGTGCCAGCAGTTACTCAGGGGTATCGGGAAACACCATATATTTT.

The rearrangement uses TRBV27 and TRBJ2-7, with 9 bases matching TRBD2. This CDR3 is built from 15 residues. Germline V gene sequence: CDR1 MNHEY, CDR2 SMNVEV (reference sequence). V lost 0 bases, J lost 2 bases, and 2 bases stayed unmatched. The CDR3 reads CASSLSAGGTYEQYF. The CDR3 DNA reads TGTGCCAGCAGTTTATCAGCGGGAGGTACCTACGAGCAGTACTTC.

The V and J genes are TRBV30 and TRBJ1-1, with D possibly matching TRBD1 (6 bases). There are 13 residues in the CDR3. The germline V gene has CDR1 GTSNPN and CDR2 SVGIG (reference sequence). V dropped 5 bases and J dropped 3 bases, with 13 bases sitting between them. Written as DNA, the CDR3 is TGTGCCTGGGACTCAGGGGCCTACACTGAAGCTTTCTTT. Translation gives CAWDSGAYTEAFF.

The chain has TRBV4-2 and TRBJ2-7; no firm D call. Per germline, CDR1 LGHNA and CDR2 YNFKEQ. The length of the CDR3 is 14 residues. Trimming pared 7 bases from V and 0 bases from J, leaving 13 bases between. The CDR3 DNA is TGTGCCAGCATCCGCCGCACAAACTCCTACGAGCAGTACTTC. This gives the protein CASIRRTNSYEQYF.

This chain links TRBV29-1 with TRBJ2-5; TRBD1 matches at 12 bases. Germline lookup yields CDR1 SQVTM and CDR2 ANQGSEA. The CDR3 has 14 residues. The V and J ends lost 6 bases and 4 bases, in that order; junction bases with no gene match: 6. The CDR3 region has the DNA TGCAGCGTCCTCGGGACAGGGGGCCGAGAGACCCAGTACTTC. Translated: CSVLGTGGRETQYF.

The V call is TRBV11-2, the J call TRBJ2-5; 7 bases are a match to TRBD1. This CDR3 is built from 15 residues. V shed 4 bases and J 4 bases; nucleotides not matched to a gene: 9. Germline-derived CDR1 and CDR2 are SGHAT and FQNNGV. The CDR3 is CASSSRDSQRETQYF. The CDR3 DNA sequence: TGTGCCAGCAGCTCCCGGGACAGCCAAAGAGAGACCCAGTACTTC.

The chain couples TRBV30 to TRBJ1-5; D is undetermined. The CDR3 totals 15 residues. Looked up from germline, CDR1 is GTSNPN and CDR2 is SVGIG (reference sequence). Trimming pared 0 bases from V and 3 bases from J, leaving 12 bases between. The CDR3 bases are TGTGCCTGGAGTGTAATGCCAGGCGCCAATCAGCCCCAGCATTTT. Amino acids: CAWSVMPGANQPQHF.

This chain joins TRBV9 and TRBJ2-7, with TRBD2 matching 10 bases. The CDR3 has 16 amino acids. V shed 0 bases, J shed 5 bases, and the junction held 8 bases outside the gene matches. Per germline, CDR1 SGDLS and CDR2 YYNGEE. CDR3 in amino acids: CASSVARSGGADEQYF. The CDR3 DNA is TGTGCCAGCAGCGTAGCTCGGAGCGGGGGGGCCGACGAGCAGTACTTC.

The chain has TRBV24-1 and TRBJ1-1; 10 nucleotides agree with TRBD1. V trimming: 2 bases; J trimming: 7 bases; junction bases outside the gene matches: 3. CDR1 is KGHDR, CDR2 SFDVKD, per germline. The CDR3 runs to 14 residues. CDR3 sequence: CATSDSGQGIEAFF. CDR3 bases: TGTGCCACCAGTGATTCGGGACAGGGGATTGAAGCTTTCTTT.

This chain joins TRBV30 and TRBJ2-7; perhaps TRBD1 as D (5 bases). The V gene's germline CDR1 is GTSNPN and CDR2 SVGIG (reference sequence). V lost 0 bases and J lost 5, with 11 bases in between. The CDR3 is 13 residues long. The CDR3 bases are TGTGCCTGGAGTGTAGGGGTAGGTGACGAGCAGTACTTC. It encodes CAWSVGVGDEQYF.

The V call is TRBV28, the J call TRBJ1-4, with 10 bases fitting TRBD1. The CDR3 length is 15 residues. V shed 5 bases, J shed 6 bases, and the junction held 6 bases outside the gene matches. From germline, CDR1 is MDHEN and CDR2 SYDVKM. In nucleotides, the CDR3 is TGTGCCAGCAGTGTACAGGGGACAGGGGATGAAAAACTGTTTTTT. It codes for CASSVQGTGDEKLFF.

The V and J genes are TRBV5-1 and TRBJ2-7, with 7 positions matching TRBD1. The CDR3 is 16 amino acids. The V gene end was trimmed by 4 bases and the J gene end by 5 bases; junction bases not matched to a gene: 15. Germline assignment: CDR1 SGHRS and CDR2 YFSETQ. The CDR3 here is CASSPGDRSTLDEQYF. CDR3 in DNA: TGCGCCAGCAGCCCAGGGGACAGATCCACTTTGGACGAGCAGTACTTC.

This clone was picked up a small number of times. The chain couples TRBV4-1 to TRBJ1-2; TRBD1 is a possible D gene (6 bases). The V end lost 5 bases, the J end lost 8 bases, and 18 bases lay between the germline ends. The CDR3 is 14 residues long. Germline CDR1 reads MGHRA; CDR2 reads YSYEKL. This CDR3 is CASSLDRPMGGYTF. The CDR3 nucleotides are TGCGCCAGCAGCTTAGACAGGCCTATGGGGGGCTACACCTTC.

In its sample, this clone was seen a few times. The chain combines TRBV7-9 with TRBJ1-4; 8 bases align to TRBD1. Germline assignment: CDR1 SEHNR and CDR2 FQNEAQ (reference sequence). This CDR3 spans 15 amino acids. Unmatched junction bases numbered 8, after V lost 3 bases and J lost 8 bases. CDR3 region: CASSLGDRRGEKLFF. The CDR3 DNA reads TGTGCCAGCAGCTTGGGGGACAGGAGGGGAGAAAAACTGTTTTTT.

The CDR3 here is CASSLGQSPWEQYF. CDR3 nucleotide sequence: TGTGCCAGCAGCTTGGGACAGAGCCCTTGGGAGCAGTACTTC. The chain carries TRBV13 and TRBJ2-7; 7 bases are shared with TRBD1. Unmatched junction bases numbered 9, after V lost 3 bases and J lost 7 bases. The CDR3 extends over 14 amino acids. Germline V gene lookup returns CDR1 PRHDT and CDR2 FYEKMQ (reference sequence). Full variable domain (missing parts from reference TRBV13 and TRBJ2-7): AAGVIQSPRHLIKEKRETATLKCYPIPRHDTVYWYQQGPGQDPQFLISFYEKMQSDKGSIPDRFSAQQFSDYHSELNMSSLELGDSALYFCASSLGQSPWEQYFGPGTRLTVT.

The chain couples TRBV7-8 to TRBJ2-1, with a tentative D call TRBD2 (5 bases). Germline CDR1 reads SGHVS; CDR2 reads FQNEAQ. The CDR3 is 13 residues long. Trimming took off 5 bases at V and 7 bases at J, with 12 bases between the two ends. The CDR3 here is CASSLEGRNEQFF. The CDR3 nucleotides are TGTGCCAGCAGCCTGGAAGGGAGAAATGAGCAGTTCTTC. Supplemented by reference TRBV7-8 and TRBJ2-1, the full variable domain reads GAGVSQSPRYKVAKRGQDVALRCDPISGHVSLFWYQQALGQGPEFLTYFQNEAQLDKSGLPSDRFFAERPEGSVSTLKIQRTQQEDSAVYLCASSLEGRNEQFFGPGTRLTVL.

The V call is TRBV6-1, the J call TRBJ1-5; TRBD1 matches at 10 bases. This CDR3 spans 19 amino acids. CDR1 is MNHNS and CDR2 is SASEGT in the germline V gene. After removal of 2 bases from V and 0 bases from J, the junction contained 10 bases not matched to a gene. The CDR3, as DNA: TGTGCCAGCAGTGAACTCCGGACAGGGGGAGCCTCTAGCAATCAGCCCCAGCATTTT. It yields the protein CASSELRTGGASSNQPQHF.

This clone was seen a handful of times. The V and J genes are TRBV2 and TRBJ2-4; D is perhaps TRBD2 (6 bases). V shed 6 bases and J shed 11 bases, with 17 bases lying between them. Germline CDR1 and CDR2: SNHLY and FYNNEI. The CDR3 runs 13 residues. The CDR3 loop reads CASRGDGRPFQYF. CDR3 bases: TGTGCCAGCAGGGGGGATGGGAGGCCATTTCAGTACTTC.